The text below deals with one T cell receptor beta chain. Participants were placed into cohorts based on the clinical history they reported. Two consecutive negative NP/OP PCR tests, clearance, or resolved symptoms defined Cohort 3 recovery. The data were taken from a study of blood T cell repertoires in COVID-19. About the research overall: Italy, Spain and the United States were the sources of the convalescent and acute COVID-19 samples.

Using immunoSEQ multiplex PCR, the repertoire was profiled, and TCRdb retains in-frame clones only, with some absent. The data contain about 280,000 clones, around 85% of them singletons. CDR3 size: 14 residues. V shed 2 bases and J 7 bases; nucleotides not matched to a gene: 7. CDR1 is SGHAT, CDR2 FQDESV, per germline (reference sequence). This sequence originates from a woman in her 40s who had recovered from COVID-19. The chain couples TRBV11-1 to TRBJ2-5, with 7 nucleotides matching TRBD2. The sequenced sample consisted of PBMCs or T cells enriched from blood (not recorded which). The CDR3 sequence: CASSLTGLEATQYF. The CDR3, as DNA: TGTGCCAGCAGCTTAACCGGACTAGAGGCGACCCAGTACTTC.